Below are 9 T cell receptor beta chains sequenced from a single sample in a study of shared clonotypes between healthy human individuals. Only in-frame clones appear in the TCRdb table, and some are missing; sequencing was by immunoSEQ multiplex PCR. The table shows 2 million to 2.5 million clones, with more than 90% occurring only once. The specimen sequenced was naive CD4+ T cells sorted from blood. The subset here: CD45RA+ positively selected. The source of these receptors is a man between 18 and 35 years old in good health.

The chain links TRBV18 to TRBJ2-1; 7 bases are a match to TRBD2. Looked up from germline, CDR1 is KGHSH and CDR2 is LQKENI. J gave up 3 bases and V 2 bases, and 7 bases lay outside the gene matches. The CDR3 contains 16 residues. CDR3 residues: CASSPAPGLVYNEQFF. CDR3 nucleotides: TGTGCCAGCTCACCAGCACCTGGACTAGTCTACAATGAGCAGTTCTTC.

The CDR3 protein is CASSLVQGNYGYTF. The CDR3 nucleotides are TGTGCCAGCAGCTTAGTTCAGGGGAACTATGGCTACACCTTC. The chain employs TRBV11-2 and TRBJ1-2, with D perhaps TRBD1 (6 bases). Looked up from germline, CDR1 is SGHAT and CDR2 is FQNNGV. V was pared by 1 base and J by 2 bases, with 8 bases between. CDR3 length: 14 residues.

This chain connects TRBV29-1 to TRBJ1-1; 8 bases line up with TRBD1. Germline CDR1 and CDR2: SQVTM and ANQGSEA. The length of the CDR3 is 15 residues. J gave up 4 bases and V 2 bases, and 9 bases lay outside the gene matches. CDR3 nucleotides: TGCAGCGTTGAAAGGCAGGGGGCTTTGGGCACTGAAGCTTTCTTT. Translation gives CSVERQGALGTEAFF.

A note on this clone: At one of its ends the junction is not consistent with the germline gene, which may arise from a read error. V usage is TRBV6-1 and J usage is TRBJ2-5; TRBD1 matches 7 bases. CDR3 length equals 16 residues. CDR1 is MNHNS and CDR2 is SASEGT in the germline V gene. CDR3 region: CASSKATGIYQETQYF. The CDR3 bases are TGTGCCAGCAGTAAAGCGACAGGGATCTACCAAGAGACCCAGTACTTC.

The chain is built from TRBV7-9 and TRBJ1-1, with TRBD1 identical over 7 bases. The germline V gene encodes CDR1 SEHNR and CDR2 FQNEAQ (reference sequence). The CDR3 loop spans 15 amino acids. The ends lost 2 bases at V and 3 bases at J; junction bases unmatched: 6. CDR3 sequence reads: CASSLYKGGDTEAFF. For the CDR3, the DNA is TGTGCCAGCAGCTTATATAAAGGGGGCGACACTGAAGCTTTCTTT.

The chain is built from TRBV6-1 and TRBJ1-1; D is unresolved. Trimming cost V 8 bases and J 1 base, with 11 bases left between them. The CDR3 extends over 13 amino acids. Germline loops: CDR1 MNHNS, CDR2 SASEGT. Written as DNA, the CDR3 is TGTGCCAGCCTGCGGACTTGGAACACTGAAGCTTTCTTT. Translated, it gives CASLRTWNTEAFF.

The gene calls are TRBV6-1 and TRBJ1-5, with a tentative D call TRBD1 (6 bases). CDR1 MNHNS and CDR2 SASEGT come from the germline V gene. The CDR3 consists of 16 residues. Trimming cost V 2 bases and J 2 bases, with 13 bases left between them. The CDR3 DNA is TGTGCCAGCAGTGAATTTTTCAGGGGAGGCAATCAGCCCCAGCATTTT. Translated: CASSEFFRGGNQPQHF.

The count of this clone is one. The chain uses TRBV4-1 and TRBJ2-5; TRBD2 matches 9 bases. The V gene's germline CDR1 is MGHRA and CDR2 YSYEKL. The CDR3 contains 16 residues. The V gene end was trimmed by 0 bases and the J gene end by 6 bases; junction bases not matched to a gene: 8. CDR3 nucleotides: TGCGCCAGCAGCCAAGACCGGGCGGGAGGGGGACAGACCCAGTACTTC. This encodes CASSQDRAGGGQTQYF.

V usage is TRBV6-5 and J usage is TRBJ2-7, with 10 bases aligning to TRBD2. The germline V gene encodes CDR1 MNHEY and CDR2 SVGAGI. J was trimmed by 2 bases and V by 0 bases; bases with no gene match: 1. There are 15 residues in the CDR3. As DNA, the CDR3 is TGTGCCAGCAGTTACTCGAGCGGGGGGGCCTACGAGCAGTACTTC. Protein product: CASSYSSGGAYEQYF.